The clone carrying this T cell receptor beta chain was seen once. Its antigen is unidentified. The source of the sample is a study of T-cell memory formation after mild COVID-19. Study outcomes and limitations: Later expanders leaned CD4+, whereas clones that contracted between day 15 and 85 were balanced CD4/CD8. Researchers report contracting CD4+ clones mostly in CM and EM, with CD8+ clones in EMRA.

The trim removed 0 bases at V and 8 bases at J, leaving 6 bases unmatched. CDR1 is LGHNA and CDR2 is YNFKEQ in the germline V gene. This CDR3 contains 17 residues. Using its own MiXCR run on the 5' RACE reads, TCRdb lists one record per CDR3 protein. The sample lists roughly 110,000 distinct CDR3 sequences, more than 15% occurring once. The sequence was obtained from an adult woman who had mild COVID-19 (a few samples of this study predate the infection). Cell type and time point are not known. Sequencing was carried out using PBMCs or a T cell subset sorted from them (not recorded which). The chain joins TRBV4-2 to TRBJ2-3; 15 nucleotides match TRBD2. The CDR3 bases are TGTGCCAGCAGCCAAGAGGGACTAGCGGGAGGTTATGGTACGCAGTATTTT. Translated, it gives CASSQEGLAGGYGTQYF.